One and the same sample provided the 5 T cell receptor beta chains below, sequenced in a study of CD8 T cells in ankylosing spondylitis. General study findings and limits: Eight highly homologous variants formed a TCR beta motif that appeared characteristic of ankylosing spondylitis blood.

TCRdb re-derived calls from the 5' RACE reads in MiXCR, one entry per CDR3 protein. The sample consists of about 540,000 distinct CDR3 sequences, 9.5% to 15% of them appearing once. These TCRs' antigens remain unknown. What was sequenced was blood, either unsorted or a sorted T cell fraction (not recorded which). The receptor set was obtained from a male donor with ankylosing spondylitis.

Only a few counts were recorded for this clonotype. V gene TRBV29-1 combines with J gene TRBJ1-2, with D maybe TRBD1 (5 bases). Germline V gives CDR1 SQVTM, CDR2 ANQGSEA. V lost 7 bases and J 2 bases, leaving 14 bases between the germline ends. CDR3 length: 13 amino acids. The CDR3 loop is CSAGAKLNYGYTF. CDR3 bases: TGCAGCGCCGGGGCAAAACTCAACTATGGCTACACCTTC.

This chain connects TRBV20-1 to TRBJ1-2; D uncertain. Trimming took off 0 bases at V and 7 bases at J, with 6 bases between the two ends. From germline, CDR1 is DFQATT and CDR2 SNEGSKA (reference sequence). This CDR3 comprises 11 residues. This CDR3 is CSARELLGYTF. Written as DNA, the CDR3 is TGCAGTGCTAGAGAGCTCCTTGGCTACACCTTC.

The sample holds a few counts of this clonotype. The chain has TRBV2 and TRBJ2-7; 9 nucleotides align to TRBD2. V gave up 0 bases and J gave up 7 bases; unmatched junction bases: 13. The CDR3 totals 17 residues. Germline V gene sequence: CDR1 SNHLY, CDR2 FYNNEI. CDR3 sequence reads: CASSEAVLAGIPTEQYF. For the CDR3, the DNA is TGTGCCAGCAGTGAAGCTGTACTAGCGGGTATACCTACGGAGCAGTACTTC.

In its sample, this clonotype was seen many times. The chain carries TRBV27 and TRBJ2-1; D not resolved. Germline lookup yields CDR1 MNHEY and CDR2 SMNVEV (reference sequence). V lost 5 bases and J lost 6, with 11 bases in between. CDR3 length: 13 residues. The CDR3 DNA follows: TGTGCCAGCAGTCGAGTCAGTTTCAATGAGCAGTTCTTC. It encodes CASSRVSFNEQFF.

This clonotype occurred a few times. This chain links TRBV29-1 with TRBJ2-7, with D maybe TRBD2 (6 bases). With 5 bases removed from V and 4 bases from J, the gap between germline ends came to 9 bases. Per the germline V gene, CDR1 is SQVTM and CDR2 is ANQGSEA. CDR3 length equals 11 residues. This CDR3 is CSVNGRYEQYF. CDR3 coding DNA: TGCAGCGTTAACGGGAGATACGAGCAGTACTTC.